Reported below is one TCR beta chain. TCRdb keeps only in-frame clones here, not all; method: immunoSEQ multiplex PCR. This sample has a few hundred thousand clones, with approximately 90% found just once. The data were taken from a study of blood T cell repertoires in COVID-19. Study as a whole: Samples representing acute and convalescent COVID-19 were sourced from the United States, Italy and Spain.

The germline V and J ends were trimmed by 2 bases and 4 bases, with 11 bases remaining between them. The CDR3 runs to 14 residues. Germline assignment: CDR1 MNHEY and CDR2 SMNVEV (reference sequence). The rearrangement joins TRBV27 to TRBJ1-1; possibly TRBD1 for D (5 bases). Sequencing was performed on peripheral blood. This receptor was identified in a woman in her twenties or thirties who had recovered from COVID-19. The CDR3 loop is CASSLSSGFTEAFF. As DNA, the CDR3 is TGTGCCAGCAGTTTAAGTTCAGGGTTCACTGAAGCTTTCTTT.